What follows are 31 T cell receptor beta chains derived from one specimen sequenced in a study of T cell responses to AZD1222 COVID-19 vaccine. Some clones are missing from TCRdb's copy, which holds only in-frame ones; the method was immunoSEQ multiplex PCR. In the table there are over 110,000 clones, under 95% of which are singletons. The input for sequencing was peripheral blood, taken on day 0 of AZD1222 vaccination. The receptors come from an adult in good health.

This chain links TRBV2 with TRBJ1-5, with 8 nucleotides matching TRBD1. CDR3 length: 14 amino acids. The V and J ends lost 4 bases and 5 bases, in that order; junction bases with no gene match: 4. The germline gives CDR1 SNHLY, CDR2 FYNNEI. CDR3 sequence (DNA): TGTGCCAGCAGTGCCCAGGGGGCCGATCAGCCCCAGCATTTT. Amino acids: CASSAQGADQPQHF.

The chain couples TRBV6-5 to TRBJ2-7; D is uncertain. This CDR3 is 15 amino acids long. The germline V gene encodes CDR1 MNHEY and CDR2 SVGAGI. V lost 2 bases to trimming and J lost 2 bases, with 13 bases between them. CDR3 DNA: TGTGCCAGCAGTTACCGAAGGACCCCGACCTACGAGCAGTACTTC. Its translation: CASSYRRTPTYEQYF.

The chain combines TRBV28 with TRBJ1-2; D may be TRBD1 (5 bases). CDR3 size: 16 residues. Germline CDR1 reads MDHEN; CDR2 reads SYDVKM. The V gene lost 2 bases and the J gene lost 8 bases, with 21 bases spanning the gap. In nucleotides, the CDR3 is TGTGCCAGCAGTTTAAAGGGGCCACCCTTCGGTAGGGGCTACACCTTC. It is translated as CASSLKGPPFGRGYTF.

This rearrangement joins TRBV7-8 to TRBJ2-1, with D possibly being TRBD1 (6 bases). The CDR3 contains 17 residues. Germline V CDR1 and CDR2: SGHVS, FQNEAQ. Trimming took off 4 bases at V and 0 bases at J, with 16 bases between the two ends. The CDR3 spells CASSSQRGSNSYNEQFF. The CDR3 coding sequence is TGTGCCAGCAGCTCCCAGAGGGGGAGTAACTCCTACAATGAGCAGTTCTTC.

This chain connects TRBV6-5 to TRBJ1-2; D is possibly TRBD1 (6 bases). The V gene lost 0 bases and the J gene lost 4 bases, with 15 bases spanning the gap. There are 16 residues in the CDR3. The germline V gene has CDR1 MNHEY and CDR2 SVGAGI. The CDR3 spells CASSYSRGGGSYGYTF. DNA for the CDR3: TGTGCCAGCAGTTACTCACGGGGGGGCGGGAGCTATGGCTACACCTTC.

This chain joins TRBV7-9 and TRBJ1-1; D remains unclear. Germline V CDR1 and CDR2: SEHNR, FQNEAQ (reference sequence). The CDR3 runs 13 residues. Trimming shortened V by 3 bases and J by 4 bases, and 9 bases separated the two germline ends. CDR3 residues: CASSFGYSTEAFF. The CDR3 DNA reads as TGTGCCAGCAGCTTCGGGTACAGCACTGAAGCTTTCTTT.

V is TRBV19 and J is TRBJ1-2; 9 nucleotides line up with TRBD1. Germline assignment: CDR1 LNHDA and CDR2 SQIVND (reference sequence). This CDR3 has 16 amino acids. Unmatched junction bases numbered 13, after V lost 5 bases and J lost 6 bases. The CDR3 DNA is TGTGCCAGTAGTCTTTATACAGGGGGCGCCGACCATGGCTACACCTTC. Amino acids: CASSLYTGGADHGYTF.

The chain employs TRBV4-2 and TRBJ1-1, with 10 positions matching TRBD1. Germline-derived CDR1 and CDR2 are LGHNA and YNFKEQ. The CDR3 has 15 amino acids. After removal of 3 bases from V and 4 bases from J, the junction contained 5 bases not matched to a gene. CDR3 nucleotide sequence: TGTGCCAGCAGCCACGGACAGGGGGTTTTCACTGAAGCTTTCTTT. This translates into CASSHGQGVFTEAFF.

This CDR3 is CASSQMQGTEAFF. The CDR3 DNA is TGCGCCAGCAGCCAGATGCAAGGCACTGAAGCTTTCTTT. The rearrangement joins TRBV4-1 to TRBJ1-1; the D is unclear. In germline, CDR1 is MGHRA, CDR2 YSYEKL. The CDR3 totals 13 residues. Trimming removed 3 bases at V and 4 bases at J, with 9 bases between.

This chain joins TRBV24-1 and TRBJ1-4; 7 bases fit TRBD1. V gave up 3 bases and J gave up 4 bases; unmatched junction bases: 4. CDR3 length: 15 amino acids. In germline, CDR1 is KGHDR, CDR2 SFDVKD. Written as DNA, the CDR3 is TGTGCCACCAGTGATCCGGGACAGCGTAATGAAAAACTGTTTTTT. Protein product: CATSDPGQRNEKLFF.

The chain combines TRBV14 with TRBJ2-5; no clear D gene. V dropped 1 base and J dropped 3 bases, with 6 bases sitting between them. This CDR3 has 13 residues. CDR1 and CDR2 (germline): SGHDN, FVKESK. This CDR3 is CASSQVLEETQYF. Here the CDR3 DNA reads TGTGCCAGCAGCCAAGTGCTAGAAGAGACCCAGTACTTC.

This clone occurred once. J is TRBJ1-2 and V is TRBV3-1 (or the pseudogene TRBV3-2), with 8 bases aligning to TRBD1. V was pared by 0 bases and J by 4 bases, with 4 bases of the junction left unmatched. CDR1 is LGHDT and CDR2 is YNNKEL in the germline V gene (reference sequence). The CDR3 extends over 15 amino acids. The CDR3, as DNA: TGTGCCAGCAGCCAAGAAGCAGGGGGCATCTATGGCTACACCTTC. Protein: CASSQEAGGIYGYTF.

CDR3 sequence: CASSLTGNNQPQHF. CDR3 DNA: TGTGCCAGCAGCTTGACAGGGAACAATCAGCCCCAGCATTTT. The chain has TRBV7-9 and TRBJ1-5; 7 bases are a match to TRBD1. CDR3 length: 14 amino acids. The V gene's germline CDR1 is SEHNR and CDR2 FQNEAQ (reference sequence). J was trimmed by 3 bases and V by 3 bases; bases with no gene match: 2.

The DNA for the CDR3 is TGCGCCAGCAGCCAAGATTCTAGGACCTACACAGATACGCAGTATTTT. It specifies CASSQDSRTYTDTQYF. The gene calls are TRBV4-3 and TRBJ2-3, with unresolved D. This CDR3 has 16 amino acids. CDR1 is LGHNA and CDR2 is YSLEER in the germline V gene. Trimming took 0 bases from V and 2 from J, leaving 12 bases between them.

The chain employs TRBV5-1 and TRBJ2-5, with D uncertain. The germline V and J ends were trimmed by 4 bases and 5 bases, with 15 bases remaining between them. Germline lookup yields CDR1 SGHRS and CDR2 YFSETQ. The CDR3 totals 14 residues. The CDR3 is CASSPLRILETQYF. CDR3 in DNA: TGCGCCAGCAGCCCCCTCCGGATCCTGGAGACCCAGTACTTC. Filled out from reference TRBV5-1 and TRBJ2-5, the complete variable domain reads KAGVTQTPRYLIKTRGQQVTLSCSPISGHRSVSWYQQTPGQGLQFLFEYFSETQRNKGNFPGRFSGRQFSNSRSEMNVSTLELGDSALYLCASSPLRILETQYFGPGTRLLVL.

The chain has TRBV9 and TRBJ2-4, with 7 nucleotides matching TRBD1. V shed 0 bases and J 4 bases; nucleotides not matched to a gene: 4. From germline, CDR1 is SGDLS and CDR2 YYNGEE. The CDR3 has 15 amino acids. CDR3 sequence reads: CASSVGGTEKNIQYF. Written as DNA, the CDR3 is TGTGCCAGCAGCGTAGGGGGGACAGAAAAAAACATTCAGTACTTC.

The rearrangement joins TRBV18 to TRBJ1-3; D is possibly TRBD1 (6 bases). The V and J ends lost 3 bases and 0 bases respectively, with 12 bases between them. This CDR3 has 16 amino acids. From germline, CDR1 is KGHSH and CDR2 LQKENI. The CDR3 spells CASSPSQGSSGNTIYF. CDR3 in DNA: TGTGCCAGCTCACCCTCCCAGGGGAGCTCTGGAAACACCATATATTTT.

J is TRBJ2-3 and V is TRBV10-1, with D tentatively TRBD2 (6 bases). The CDR3 spans 17 residues. V was shortened by 11 bases and J by 2 bases, with 26 bases between the two germline ends. Germline CDR1 and CDR2: WNHNN and SYGVQD (reference sequence). The CDR3 nucleotides are TGCGCCGGTCCTTTCTTTAGCGGTGGTCTTAACACAGATACGCAGTATTTT. Its protein product is CAGPFFSGGLNTDTQYF.

The DNA for the CDR3 is TGTGCCAGTAGTATAGTTCGGGGGTCCCAATATGGCTACACCTTC. It encodes CASSIVRGSQYGYTF. The chain uses TRBV19 and TRBJ1-2; D perhaps matches TRBD1 (5 bases). Germline-derived CDR1 and CDR2 are LNHDA and SQIVND (reference sequence). Trimming took off 1 base at V and 5 bases at J, with 14 bases between the two ends. This CDR3 comprises 15 residues.

The V call is TRBV28, the J call TRBJ2-1; D is ambiguous. The CDR3 is made up of 11 amino acids. Germline CDR1 reads MDHEN; CDR2 reads SYDVKM. Trimming removed 1 base from V and 6 bases from J, with 1 base in between. As DNA, the CDR3 is TGTGCCAGCAGTTTATTCAATGAGCAGTTCTTC. This gives the protein CASSLFNEQFF.

The J gene is TRBJ1-2, the V gene TRBV27; tentatively, D is TRBD1 (5 bases). The CDR3 has 14 amino acids. Germline values: CDR1 MNHEY, CDR2 SMNVEV (reference sequence). V lost 3 bases, J lost 4 bases, and 12 bases lay in between. CDR3 amino acids: CASSFQGSSYGYTF. CDR3 coding DNA: TGTGCCAGCAGTTTCCAGGGTAGCTCCTATGGCTACACCTTC.

This chain joins TRBV9 and TRBJ2-7, with D maybe TRBD2 (6 bases). The CDR3 length is 14 residues. Germline V gene lookup returns CDR1 SGDLS and CDR2 YYNGEE. Trimming took 0 bases from V and 2 from J, leaving 9 bases between them. The CDR3 DNA follows: TGTGCCAGCAGCGTAGGGGGGGATCCCTACGAGCAGTACTTC. Protein: CASSVGGDPYEQYF.

This chain joins TRBV3-1 (or the pseudogene TRBV3-2) and TRBJ1-1, with unresolved D. The V gene lost 4 bases and the J gene lost 9 bases, with 18 bases spanning the gap. The germline V gene has CDR1 LGHDT and CDR2 YNNKEL (reference sequence). The CDR3 totals 14 residues. DNA of the CDR3: TGTGCCAGCAGCCTGCGCGGGTCTCGCGAGCAAGCTTTCTTT. Its translation: CASSLRGSREQAFF.

The CDR3 sequence: CASSLGARDYTGELFF. CDR3 DNA: TGTGCCAGCAGCTTAGGCGCTAGGGACTACACCGGGGAGCTGTTTTTT. The chain employs TRBV13 and TRBJ2-2, with D possibly TRBD2 on 6 matching bases. The CDR3 is 16 residues long. With 0 bases removed from V and 3 bases from J, the gap between germline ends came to 11 bases. Per the germline V gene, CDR1 is PRHDT and CDR2 is FYEKMQ (reference sequence).

This chain connects TRBV5-1 to TRBJ1-1; D unclear. The length of the CDR3 is 14 residues. Germline V gene data show CDR1 as SGHRS and CDR2 as YFSETQ. V was cut by 0 bases and J by 0 bases, with 6 bases left in between. The CDR3 reads CASSLGVLNTEAFF. The CDR3 DNA reads as TGCGCCAGCAGCTTGGGTGTACTGAACACTGAAGCTTTCTTT.

Only one count was recorded for this clone. The chain couples TRBV4-1 to TRBJ2-7; 11 nucleotides line up with TRBD1. The V gene end was trimmed by 4 bases and the J gene end by 3 bases; junction bases not matched to a gene: 11. The CDR3 runs to 17 residues. CDR1 and CDR2 from the germline V gene are MGHRA and YSYEKL. CDR3 DNA: TGCGCCAGCAGCCGATCGGGGTGGGGGACAGGGGGCTACGAGCAGTACTTC. This encodes CASSRSGWGTGGYEQYF.

The V gene is TRBV13, the J gene TRBJ2-7, with 9 positions matching TRBD2. This CDR3 is 15 amino acids long. Unmatched junction bases numbered 7, after V lost 5 bases and J lost 2 bases. The germline V gene encodes CDR1 PRHDT and CDR2 FYEKMQ (reference sequence). DNA of the CDR3: TGTGCCAGCAGCCCCGGACTAGCGCTCACCTACGAGCAGTACTTC. It encodes CASSPGLALTYEQYF.

On this clone itself: The same CDR3 can be traced to other DNA sequences in this sample. The chain joins TRBV7-9 to TRBJ1-2; D is possibly TRBD1 (5 bases). Trimming pared 1 base from V and 4 bases from J, leaving 7 bases between. Germline CDR1 reads SEHNR; CDR2 reads FQNEAQ (reference sequence). The CDR3 has 13 residues. The DNA for the CDR3 is TGTGCCAGCAGCTTAGGACAGTTCTATGGCTACACCTTC. Translating gives CASSLGQFYGYTF.

This chain uses TRBV4-3 with TRBJ1-1; D remains ambiguous. Per the germline V gene, CDR1 is LGHNA and CDR2 is YSLEER. The CDR3 has 13 residues. V was cut by 5 bases and J by 1 base, with 8 bases left in between. The CDR3 coding sequence is TGCGCCAGCAGCGGTATAACGAACACTGAAGCTTTCTTT. The encoded protein is CASSGITNTEAFF.

The rearrangement joins TRBV21-1 to TRBJ1-5; TRBD1 was called by the table and not checked on the DNA. TRBV21-1 has pseudogene status. The CDR3 runs 17 residues. CDR3 DNA: TGTGCCAGCAGCAGAGGGACAGGGGGGACTAGCAATCAGCCCCAGCATTTT. This sequence encodes CASSRGTGGTSNQPQHF.

The chain has TRBV19 and TRBJ1-1; D unresolved. The V end lost 6 bases, the J end lost 1 base, and 9 bases lay between the germline ends. The CDR3 is 13 amino acids. Germline V gene sequence: CDR1 LNHDA, CDR2 SQIVND (reference sequence). The CDR3 protein is CASSTAANTEAFF. CDR3 coding DNA: TGTGCCAGTAGCACCGCAGCGAACACTGAAGCTTTCTTT.